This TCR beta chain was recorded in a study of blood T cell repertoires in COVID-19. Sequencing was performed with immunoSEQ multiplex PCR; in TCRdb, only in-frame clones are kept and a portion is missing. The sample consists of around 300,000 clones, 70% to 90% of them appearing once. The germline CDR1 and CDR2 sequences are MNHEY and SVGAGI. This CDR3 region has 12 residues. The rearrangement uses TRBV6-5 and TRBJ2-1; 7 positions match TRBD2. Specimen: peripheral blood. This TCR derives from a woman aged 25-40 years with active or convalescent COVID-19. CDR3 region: CVERGGYNEQFF. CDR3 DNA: TGTGTGGAACGGGGAGGGTACAATGAGCAGTTCTTC.